Following are 15 T cell receptor beta chains from one sample sequenced in a study of shared clonotypes between healthy human individuals. Produced via immunoSEQ multiplex PCR; TCRdb's table is partial and in-frame only. The sample includes approximately 2,000,000 clones, around 93% of them seen just once. Naive CD8 cells were CD45RO-negative, positively selected for CCR7, excluding terminally differentiated effector memory CD45RA+ cells. Input material: naive CD8+ T cells from PBMCs. Every receptor here comes from a man younger than 35 in good health. Some clones in this sample may be carry-over from other donors' samples.

Regarding this clone: This specimen includes other DNA sequences encoding the same CDR3. The V call is TRBV7-9, the J call TRBJ2-3; D is unresolved. CDR3 length: 13 residues. The ends were cut back, 0 bases at V and 3 bases at J, with 4 bases in the middle. Germline lookup yields CDR1 SEHNR and CDR2 FQNEAQ (reference sequence). CDR3 sequence reads: CASSLASTDTQYF. CDR3 DNA: TGTGCCAGCAGCTTAGCGTCAACAGATACGCAGTATTTT.

The rearrangement uses TRBV7-7 and TRBJ2-1; 14 bases agree with TRBD2. J was trimmed by 8 bases and V by 5 bases; bases with no gene match: 8. The CDR3 is made up of 16 amino acids. Germline V CDR1 and CDR2: SSHAT, FNYEAQ (reference sequence). CDR3 sequence (DNA): TGTGCCAGCAGCCCGGGGACTAGCGGGGGAGGGGATGAGCAGTTCTTC. Protein sequence: CASSPGTSGGGDEQFF.

The J gene is TRBJ1-4, the V gene TRBV11-2; D remains unclear. The germline CDR1 and CDR2 sequences are SGHAT and FQNNGV. V was pared by 4 bases and J by 0 bases, with 12 bases between. This CDR3 comprises 16 residues. The CDR3 loop reads CASSSDGPATNEKLFF. Here the CDR3 DNA reads TGTGCCAGCAGCTCAGATGGGCCGGCAACTAATGAAAAACTGTTTTTT.

The chain is built from TRBV6-1 and TRBJ2-1; tentative D call: TRBD2 (6 bases). The CDR3 totals 16 residues. V dropped 4 bases and J dropped 4 bases, with 17 bases sitting between them. CDR1 and CDR2 from the germline V gene are MNHNS and SASEGT. The DNA for the CDR3 is TGTGCCAGCAGTGCCCCTAACGGGACTCGATACAATGAGCAGTTCTTC. Its translation is CASSAPNGTRYNEQFF.

CDR3 nucleotide sequence: TGTGCCAGCAGTACCGGGACTCCTCCCGTTGAGCAGTTCTTC. Protein sequence: CASSTGTPPVEQFF. The J gene is TRBJ2-1, the V gene TRBV7-9; TRBD2 is a possible D gene (6 bases). CDR3 length: 14 residues. Germline V gives CDR1 SEHNR, CDR2 FQNEAQ (reference sequence). V lost 6 bases and J lost 9, with 18 bases in between.

The chain is built from TRBV7-6 and TRBJ2-3; D is uncertain. The CDR3 is 12 residues long. CDR1 SGHVS and CDR2 FNYEAQ come from the germline V gene. The V gene lost 4 bases and the J gene lost 2 bases, with 4 bases spanning the gap. Here the CDR3 reads CASSSITDTQYF. DNA of the CDR3: TGTGCCAGCAGCTCCATCACAGATACGCAGTATTTT. Supplemented by reference TRBV7-6 and TRBJ2-3, the full variable domain reads GAGVSQSPRYKVTKRGQDVALRCDPISGHVSLYWYRQALGQGPEFLTYFNYEAQQDKSGLPNDRFSAERPEGSISTLTIQRTEQRDSAMYRCASSSITDTQYFGPGTRLTVL.

The chain has TRBV9 and TRBJ2-7; 7 nucleotides agree with TRBD1. The CDR3 covers 14 residues. V lost 4 bases and J lost 1; bases outside the gene matches: 5. The germline gives CDR1 SGDLS, CDR2 YYNGEE. The CDR3 protein is CASSPWGQSYEQYF. DNA for the CDR3: TGTGCCAGCAGCCCCTGGGGACAGTCCTACGAGCAGTACTTC.

Concerning this clone: The same CDR3 can be traced to other DNA sequences in this sample. CDR3 loop: CASSTGLAASYEQYF. DNA of the CDR3: TGTGCCAGTAGTACGGGACTAGCGGCTTCCTACGAGCAGTACTTC. This chain joins TRBV19 and TRBJ2-7; 11 bases line up with TRBD2. V lost 4 bases and J lost 1; bases outside the gene matches: 3. CDR3 size: 15 residues. CDR1 and CDR2 (germline): LNHDA, SQIVND (reference sequence).

The chain links TRBV6-1 to TRBJ2-5; 8 bases are shared with TRBD1. The germline V gene has CDR1 MNHNS and CDR2 SASEGT. This CDR3 region has 19 residues. The V and J ends lost 3 bases and 0 bases, in that order; junction bases with no gene match: 15. The CDR3: CASSDRDRRTREYQETQYF. The CDR3 region has the DNA TGTGCCAGCAGTGACCGGGACAGGAGAACAAGGGAGTACCAAGAGACCCAGTACTTC.

The rearrangement uses TRBV7-8 and TRBJ1-3; TRBD1 matches at 7 bases. V was clipped by 5 bases and J by 2 bases; unmatched bases: 9. Germline lookup yields CDR1 SGHVS and CDR2 FQNEAQ. The CDR3 sequence is 16 residues long. The CDR3 coding sequence is TGTGCCAGCAGCCCTCGGACAGGAGAGCCTGGAAACACCATATATTTT. Translated, it gives CASSPRTGEPGNTIYF.

The V call is TRBV2, the J call TRBJ1-5; D is uncertain. The CDR3 contains 15 residues. Germline V gene lookup returns CDR1 SNHLY and CDR2 FYNNEI. V shed 7 bases and J shed 0 bases, with 13 bases lying between them. The CDR3 reads CASKDGRHSNQPQHF. The CDR3 nucleotides read TGTGCCAGCAAAGACGGACGGCATAGCAATCAGCCCCAGCATTTT. The full variable domain, completed using reference TRBV2 and TRBJ1-5, is EPEVTQTPSHQVTQMGQEVILRCVPISNHLYFYWYRQILGQKVEFLVSFYNNEISEKSEIFDDQFSVERPDGSNFTLKIRSTKLEDSAMYFCASKDGRHSNQPQHFGDGTRLSIL.

J is TRBJ1-5 and V is TRBV15; D may be TRBD1 (5 bases). CDR3 length: 17 amino acids. Looked up from germline, CDR1 is LNHNV and CDR2 is YYDKDF (reference sequence). Trimming removed 4 bases from V and 0 bases from J, with 16 bases in between. In DNA form, the CDR3 reads TGTGCCACCAGCATGTATCGGGGGGGATATAGCAATCAGCCCCAGCATTTT. Translating gives CATSMYRGGYSNQPQHF.

The chain is built from TRBV27 and TRBJ1-2; D perhaps matches TRBD1 (5 bases). There are 13 residues in the CDR3. The germline V gene has CDR1 MNHEY and CDR2 SMNVEV (reference sequence). Trimming removed 6 bases from V and 4 bases from J, with 12 bases in between. The CDR3: CASRPDRTYGYTF. CDR3 bases: TGTGCCAGCAGACCAGACAGAACCTATGGCTACACCTTC.

The chain has TRBV25-1 and TRBJ2-1; D is ambiguous. V shed 3 bases and J shed 9 bases, with 21 bases lying between them. The CDR3 is made up of 16 amino acids. Looked up from germline, CDR1 is MGHDK and CDR2 is SYGVNS. The CDR3: CASSDRTRTTKSEQFF. The CDR3 DNA reads as TGTGCCAGCAGTGACCGGACCAGAACAACAAAGAGTGAGCAGTTCTTC.

The V and J genes are TRBV7-2 and TRBJ2-7, with TRBD1 identical over 8 bases. With 5 bases clipped from V and 7 bases from J, the junction kept 10 bases outside the gene matches. Germline CDR1 reads SGHTA; CDR2 reads FQGNSA. This CDR3 is 14 amino acids long. CDR3 sequence: CASSPKDRAGEQYF. The CDR3, as DNA: TGTGCCAGCAGCCCCAAGGACAGGGCGGGGGAGCAGTACTTC.